This entry features one TCR beta chain sequence. CDR3 size: 14 residues. The V end lost 7 bases, the J end lost 5 bases, and 14 bases lay between the germline ends. Germline CDR1 reads MNHEY; CDR2 reads SVGAGI. The sample belongs to a study of blood T cell repertoires in COVID-19. Sequencing was performed with immunoSEQ multiplex PCR; in TCRdb, only in-frame clones are kept and a portion is missing. The profile shows around 130,000 clones, roughly four fifths of them singletons. The receptor was isolated from a human donor in a cohort sampled during active COVID-19. The sequenced material came from peripheral blood. The chain employs TRBV6-5 and TRBJ2-2; D gene unclear. The CDR3 reads CASTTPWRTGELFF. DNA of the CDR3: TGTGCCAGCACGACCCCTTGGCGGACCGGGGAGCTGTTTTTT.